This T cell receptor beta chain originates from a study of shared clonotypes between healthy human individuals. Germline values: CDR1 MGHRA, CDR2 YSYEKL. With 3 bases clipped from V and 0 bases from J, the junction kept 5 bases outside the gene matches. The CDR3 totals 15 residues. Deep was the level at which the assay was run. The protocol was immunoSEQ multiplex PCR, while the TCRdb copy is restricted to in-frame clones and leaves out a portion. Of about 2 million clones in the sample, about 95% were seen once. The naive CD8 population came from CD45RO-negative cells selected for CCR7, without terminally differentiated effector memory CD45RA+ cells.

The chain recombines TRBV4-1 with TRBJ2-7; 7 nucleotides line up with TRBD1. This clonotype originated in a man aged 18 to 29 in good health. The sample comprised naive CD8+ T cells sorted from blood. CDR3 loop: CASSHPGQSSYEQYF. The CDR3, as DNA: TGCGCCAGCAGCCATCCGGGACAGAGCTCCTACGAGCAGTACTTC.